This TCR beta chain derives from a study of shared clonotypes between healthy human individuals. Study-level findings and limits: Generation probability values for non-shared clonotypes were lower than those for clonotypes shared by all four donors.

The CDR3 covers 14 residues. From germline, CDR1 is SEHNR and CDR2 FQNEAQ (reference sequence). The V and J ends lost 5 bases and 4 bases, in that order; junction bases with no gene match: 2. Each subset's genomic DNA was shared equally among a number of immunoSEQ plates. Original methodology: In the immunoSEQ data, sequences were junction-only and lacked quality scores, so filtering differed. Some clones are missing from TCRdb's copy, which holds only in-frame ones; the method was immunoSEQ multiplex PCR. D and trimming come from the DNA, and the V and J calls and clone size come from that table. The table has some 1,900,000 clones, about 95% seen once. Terminally differentiated effector memory CD45RA+ cells were left out of the naive CD8 fraction, which was CD45RO-negative and positively selected for CCR7. Adults of Caucasian background living in Nashville, Tennessee made up all donors. Note on this clone: The antigen is undetermined.

The source material was naive CD8+ T cells sorted from blood. The clonotype was recovered from a man aged 18 to 29 in good health. The V call is TRBV7-9, the J call TRBJ2-3, with 11 nucleotides matching TRBD1. The CDR3 protein is CASSEGQGADTQYF. CDR3 sequence (DNA): TGTGCCAGCAGCGAGGGACAGGGGGCAGATACGCAGTATTTT.